The rows below give T cell receptor beta chains drawn from one sample of a study of T cell responses to AZD1222 COVID-19 vaccine. Sequencing used immunoSEQ multiplex PCR; TCRdb keeps in-frame clones, though not all of them. Of tens of thousands of clones in the sample, under 95% are singletons; the top ten hold 6.3%. The sample in question was peripheral blood, obtained 28 days after the second dose of the MenACWY control vaccine. The source is an adult who received the MenACWY meningococcal vaccine as a control. CDR3s include the opening cysteine and the closing phenylalanine or tryptophan. Fields, in order: CDR3 length, V gene, clone size, D gene, J gene, CDR3 protein, CDR3 DNA. A D gene is named only where the DNA matches it firmly. Clone sizes are given selectively: once, few, many, or a class where the clone is expanded.

CDR3 length: 14; V gene: TRBV4-1; clone size: .; D gene: .; J gene: TRBJ1-5; CDR3 protein: CASSQVLSNQPQHF; CDR3 DNA: TGCGCCAGCAGCCAAGTTTTGAGCAATCAGCCCCAGCATTTT
CDR3 length: 17; V gene: TRBV27; clone size: once; D gene: .; J gene: TRBJ1-5; CDR3 protein: CASNSLGVTGLNQPQHF; CDR3 DNA: TGTGCCAGCAATTCCCTGGGTGTCACAGGACTCAATCAGCCCCAGCATTTT
CDR3 length: 15; V gene: TRBV4-1; clone size: .; D gene: TRBD1; J gene: TRBJ2-7; CDR3 protein: CASKEVEQGKNEQYF; CDR3 DNA: TGCGCCAGCAAAGAAGTGGAACAGGGGAAAAACGAGCAGTACTTC
CDR3 length: 17; V gene: TRBV4-3; clone size: .; D gene: TRBD2; J gene: TRBJ2-3; CDR3 protein: CASSQDIGTSGTDTQYF; CDR3 DNA: TGCGCCAGCAGCCAAGATATAGGGACTAGCGGAACAGATACGCAGTATTTT
CDR3 length: 17; V gene: TRBV16; clone size: .; D gene: .; J gene: TRBJ1-6; CDR3 protein: CASSQSPAAGFNSPLHF; CDR3 DNA: TGTGCCAGCAGCCAATCCCCTGCAGCGGGGTTTAATTCACCCCTCCACTTT
CDR3 length: 11; V gene: TRBV27; clone size: .; D gene: .; J gene: TRBJ2-7; CDR3 protein: CATEQGYEQYF; CDR3 DNA: TGTGCCACGGAACAAGGCTACGAGCAGTACTTC
CDR3 length: 13; V gene: TRBV14; clone size: .; D gene: TRBD1; J gene: TRBJ2-1; CDR3 protein: CASSQQQGNEQFF; CDR3 DNA: TGTGCCAGCAGCCAGCAACAGGGGAATGAGCAGTTCTTC
CDR3 length: 13; V gene: TRBV11-2; clone size: .; D gene: .; J gene: TRBJ2-1; CDR3 protein: CASSLDRPDEQFF; CDR3 DNA: TGTGCCAGCAGCTTAGATCGGCCGGATGAGCAGTTCTTC
CDR3 length: 15; V gene: TRBV4-1; clone size: .; D gene: TRBD2; J gene: TRBJ2-7; CDR3 protein: CASRPRTSGNNEQYF; CDR3 DNA: TGCGCCAGCAGGCCTCGGACTAGCGGGAACAACGAGCAGTACTTC
CDR3 length: 13; V gene: TRBV6-2/TRBV6-3; clone size: .; D gene: .; J gene: TRBJ1-2; CDR3 protein: CASSYEGIHGYTF; CDR3 DNA: TGTGCCAGCAGTTACGAAGGCATTCATGGCTACACCTTC
CDR3 length: 14; V gene: TRBV19; clone size: .; D gene: .; J gene: TRBJ1-1; CDR3 protein: CASRGGIKGVEAFF; CDR3 DNA: TGTGCCAGTAGGGGGGGAATCAAGGGTGTTGAAGCTTTCTTT
CDR3 length: 16; V gene: TRBV19; clone size: .; D gene: .; J gene: TRBJ1-5; CDR3 protein: CASSVTPGESPQPQHF; CDR3 DNA: TGTGCCAGTAGTGTTACTCCGGGGGAGTCCCCTCAGCCCCAGCATTTT
CDR3 length: 16; V gene: TRBV2; clone size: .; D gene: TRBD1; J gene: TRBJ1-1; CDR3 protein: CASSLEGAQGGTEAFF; CDR3 DNA: TGTGCCAGCAGCCTAGAAGGGGCCCAGGGGGGCACTGAAGCTTTCTTT
CDR3 length: 13; V gene: TRBV3-1/TRBV3-2; clone size: .; D gene: .; J gene: TRBJ2-7; CDR3 protein: CASSRVVSGEQYF; CDR3 DNA: TGTGCCAGCAGCAGGGTCGTGAGTGGCGAGCAGTACTTC
CDR3 length: 14; V gene: TRBV19; clone size: .; D gene: TRBD1; J gene: TRBJ1-2; CDR3 protein: CASRPQGAGYGYTF; CDR3 DNA: TGTGCCAGTAGGCCTCAGGGGGCCGGCTATGGCTACACCTTC
CDR3 length: 14; V gene: TRBV10-3; clone size: .; D gene: TRBD1; J gene: TRBJ1-1; CDR3 protein: CAIRSTGQLTEAFF; CDR3 DNA: TGTGCCATCAGGTCGACAGGGCAATTGACTGAAGCTTTCTTT
CDR3 length: 12; V gene: TRBV6-5; clone size: .; D gene: .; J gene: TRBJ1-1; CDR3 protein: CAGGSVGTEAFF; CDR3 DNA: TGTGCCGGGGGGTCCGTGGGCACTGAAGCTTTCTTT
CDR3 length: 14; V gene: TRBV7-2; clone size: .; D gene: .; J gene: TRBJ1-2; CDR3 protein: CASSFPLMGPGYTF; CDR3 DNA: TGTGCCAGCAGTTTCCCTTTAATGGGTCCGGGCTACACCTTC
CDR3 length: 17; V gene: TRBV28; clone size: .; D gene: TRBD1; J gene: TRBJ1-4; CDR3 protein: CASTETGTGFTNEKLFF; CDR3 DNA: TGTGCCAGCACCGAGACCGGGACAGGGTTTACTAATGAAAAACTGTTTTTT
CDR3 length: 12; V gene: TRBV7-9; clone size: .; D gene: .; J gene: TRBJ1-5; CDR3 protein: CASSLKNQPQHF; CDR3 DNA: TGTGCCAGCAGCTTAAAAAATCAGCCCCAGCATTTT
CDR3 length: 13; V gene: TRBV7-9; clone size: .; D gene: .; J gene: TRBJ1-1; CDR3 protein: CASSSTLNTEAFF; CDR3 DNA: TGTGCCAGCAGCTCGACCCTGAACACTGAAGCTTTCTTT
CDR3 length: 15; V gene: TRBV19; clone size: .; D gene: .; J gene: TRBJ1-5; CDR3 protein: CASSMGDTRDQPQHF; CDR3 DNA: TGTGCCAGTAGTATGGGGGACACGCGGGATCAGCCCCAGCATTTT
CDR3 length: 14; V gene: TRBV7-9; clone size: .; D gene: .; J gene: TRBJ2-5; CDR3 protein: CASSLEGYQETQYF; CDR3 DNA: TGTGCCAGCAGCTTAGAGGGCTATCAAGAGACCCAGTACTTC
CDR3 length: 17; V gene: TRBV5-3; clone size: .; D gene: .; J gene: TRBJ2-4; CDR3 protein: CARSSNGTPKSKNIQYF; CDR3 DNA: TGTGCCAGAAGCTCGAACGGGACCCCCAAAAGCAAAAACATTCAGTACTTC
CDR3 length: 13; V gene: TRBV4-1; clone size: once; D gene: TRBD1; J gene: TRBJ1-2; CDR3 protein: CASTTGGSYGYTF; CDR3 DNA: TGCGCCAGCACGACAGGGGGTAGCTATGGCTACACCTTC
CDR3 length: 16; V gene: TRBV4-1; clone size: .; D gene: .; J gene: TRBJ2-1; CDR3 protein: CASSQPGTTRSNEQFF; CDR3 DNA: TGCGCCAGCAGCCAACCAGGTACGACTAGAAGCAATGAGCAGTTCTTC
CDR3 length: 12; V gene: TRBV29-1; clone size: .; D gene: .; J gene: TRBJ1-2; CDR3 protein: CSVDPQDYGYTF; CDR3 DNA: TGCAGCGTTGACCCCCAGGACTATGGCTACACCTTC
CDR3 length: 15; V gene: TRBV6-5; clone size: .; D gene: .; J gene: TRBJ1-5; CDR3 protein: CASSYSIGVGQPQHF; CDR3 DNA: TGTGCCAGCAGTTACTCGATTGGGGTGGGTCAGCCCCAGCATTTT
CDR3 length: 16; V gene: TRBV5-4; clone size: .; D gene: .; J gene: TRBJ2-7; CDR3 protein: CASSFPVLHGGGEQYF; CDR3 DNA: TGTGCCAGCAGCTTCCCTGTACTTCACGGAGGGGGCGAGCAGTACTTC
CDR3 length: 13; V gene: TRBV7-3; clone size: .; D gene: .; J gene: TRBJ2-5; CDR3 protein: CASSPMYQETQYF; CDR3 DNA: TGTGCCAGCAGCCCCATGTACCAAGAGACCCAGTACTTC
CDR3 length: 15; V gene: TRBV20-1; clone size: .; D gene: .; J gene: TRBJ1-2; CDR3 protein: CSASPVSRTPYGYTF; CDR3 DNA: TGCAGTGCTAGTCCCGTTTCACGGACGCCCTATGGCTACACCTTC
CDR3 length: 14; V gene: TRBV5-5; clone size: .; D gene: .; J gene: TRBJ2-7; CDR3 protein: CASSLAGGSYEQYF; CDR3 DNA: TGTGCCAGCAGCTTGGCGGGTGGCTCCTACGAGCAGTACTTC
CDR3 length: 14; V gene: TRBV28; clone size: .; D gene: .; J gene: TRBJ1-5; CDR3 protein: CASTQTRGNQPQHF; CDR3 DNA: TGTGCCAGCACCCAAACAAGGGGAAATCAGCCCCAGCATTTT